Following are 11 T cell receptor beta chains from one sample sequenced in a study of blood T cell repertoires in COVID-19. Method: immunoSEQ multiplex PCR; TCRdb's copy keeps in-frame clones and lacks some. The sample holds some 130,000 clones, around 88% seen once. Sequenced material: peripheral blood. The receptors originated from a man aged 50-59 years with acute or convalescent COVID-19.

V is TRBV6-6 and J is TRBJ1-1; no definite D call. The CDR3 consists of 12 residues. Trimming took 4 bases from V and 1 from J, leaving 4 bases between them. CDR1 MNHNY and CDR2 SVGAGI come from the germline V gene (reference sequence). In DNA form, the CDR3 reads TGTGCCAGCAGTTGGGCGAACACTGAAGCTTTCTTT. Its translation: CASSWANTEAFF.

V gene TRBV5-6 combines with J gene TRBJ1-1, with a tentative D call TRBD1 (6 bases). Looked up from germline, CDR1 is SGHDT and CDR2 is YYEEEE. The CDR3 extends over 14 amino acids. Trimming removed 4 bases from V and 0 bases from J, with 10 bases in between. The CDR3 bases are TGTGCCAGCAGCCTGGGACACGTGAACACTGAAGCTTTCTTT. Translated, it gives CASSLGHVNTEAFF.

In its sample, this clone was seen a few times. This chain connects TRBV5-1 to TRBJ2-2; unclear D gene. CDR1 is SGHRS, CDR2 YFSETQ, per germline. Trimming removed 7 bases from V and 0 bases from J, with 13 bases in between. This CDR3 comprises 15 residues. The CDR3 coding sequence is TGCGCCAGCCGACCCGGGTCTGCGAACACCGGGGAGCTGTTTTTT. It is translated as CASRPGSANTGELFF.

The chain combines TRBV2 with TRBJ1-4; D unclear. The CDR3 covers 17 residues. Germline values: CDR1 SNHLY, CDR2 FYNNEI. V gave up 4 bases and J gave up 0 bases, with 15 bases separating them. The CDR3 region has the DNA TGTGCCAGCAGTGGGTACGGGAGTTATGCAACTAATGAAAAACTGTTTTTT. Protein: CASSGYGSYATNEKLFF.

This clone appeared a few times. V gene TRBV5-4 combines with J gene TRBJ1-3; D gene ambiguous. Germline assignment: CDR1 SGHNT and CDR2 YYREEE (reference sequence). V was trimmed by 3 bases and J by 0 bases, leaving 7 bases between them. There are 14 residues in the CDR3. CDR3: CASSSTSSGNTIYF. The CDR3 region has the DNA TGTGCCAGCAGCTCGACAAGCTCTGGAAACACCATATATTTT.

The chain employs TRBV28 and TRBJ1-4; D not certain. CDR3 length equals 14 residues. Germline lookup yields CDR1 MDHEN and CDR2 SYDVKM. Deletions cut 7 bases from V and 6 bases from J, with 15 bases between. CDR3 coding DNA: TGTGCCAGCAAATCCGGGTCGACTGATGAAAAACTGTTTTTT. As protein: CASKSGSTDEKLFF.

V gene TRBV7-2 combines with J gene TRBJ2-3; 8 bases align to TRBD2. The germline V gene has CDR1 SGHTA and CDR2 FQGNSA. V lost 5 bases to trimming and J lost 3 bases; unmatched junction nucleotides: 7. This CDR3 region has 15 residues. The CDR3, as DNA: TGTGCCAGCAGCCCCCCGGGACTAGGAACAGATACGCAGTATTTT. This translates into CASSPPGLGTDTQYF.

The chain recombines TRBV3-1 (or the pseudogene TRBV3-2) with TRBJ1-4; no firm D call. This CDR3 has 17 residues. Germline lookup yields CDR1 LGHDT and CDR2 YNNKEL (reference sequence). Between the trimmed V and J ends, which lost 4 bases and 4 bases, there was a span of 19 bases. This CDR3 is CASSPPGSGGSNEKLFF. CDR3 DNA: TGTGCCAGCAGCCCCCCCGGGAGTGGAGGGAGTAATGAAAAACTGTTTTTT.

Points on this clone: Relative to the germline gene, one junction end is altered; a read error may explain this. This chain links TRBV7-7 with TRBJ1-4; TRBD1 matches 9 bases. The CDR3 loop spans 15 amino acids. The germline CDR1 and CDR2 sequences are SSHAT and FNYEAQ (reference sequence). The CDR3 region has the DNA TGTGCTAGCAGCCGGGGGACAGGGACGAATGAAAAACTGTTTTTT. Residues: CASSRGTGTNEKLFF.

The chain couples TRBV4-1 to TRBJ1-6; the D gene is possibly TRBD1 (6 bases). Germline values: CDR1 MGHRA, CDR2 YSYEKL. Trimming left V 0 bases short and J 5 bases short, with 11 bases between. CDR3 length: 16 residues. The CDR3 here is CASSQEQGQNNSPLHF. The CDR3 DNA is TGCGCCAGCAGCCAAGAACAGGGTCAAAATAATTCACCCCTCCACTTT.

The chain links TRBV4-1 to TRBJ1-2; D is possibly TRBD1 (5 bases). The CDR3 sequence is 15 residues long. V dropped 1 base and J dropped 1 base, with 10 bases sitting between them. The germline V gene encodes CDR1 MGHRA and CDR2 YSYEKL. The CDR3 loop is CASSQVIGGNYGYTF. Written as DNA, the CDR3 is TGCGCCAGCAGCCAAGTTATCGGGGGTAACTATGGCTACACCTTC.